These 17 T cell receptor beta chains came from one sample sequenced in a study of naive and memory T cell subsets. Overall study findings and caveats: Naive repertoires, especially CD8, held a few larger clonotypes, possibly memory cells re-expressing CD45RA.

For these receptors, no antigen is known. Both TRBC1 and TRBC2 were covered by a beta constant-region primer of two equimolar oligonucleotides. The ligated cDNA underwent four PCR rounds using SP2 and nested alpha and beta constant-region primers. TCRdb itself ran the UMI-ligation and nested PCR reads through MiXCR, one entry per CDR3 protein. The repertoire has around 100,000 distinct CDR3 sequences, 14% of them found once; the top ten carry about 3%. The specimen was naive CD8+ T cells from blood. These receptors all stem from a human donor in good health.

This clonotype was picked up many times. CDR3 loop: CATSRDHDGYTF. CDR3 sequence (DNA): TGTGCCACCAGCAGAGATCACGATGGCTACACCTTC. The genes are TRBV15 and TRBJ1-2; D unresolved. V shed 0 bases and J shed 6 bases, with 5 bases lying between them. The CDR3 runs 12 residues. CDR1 and CDR2 (germline): LNHNV, YYDKDF (reference sequence).

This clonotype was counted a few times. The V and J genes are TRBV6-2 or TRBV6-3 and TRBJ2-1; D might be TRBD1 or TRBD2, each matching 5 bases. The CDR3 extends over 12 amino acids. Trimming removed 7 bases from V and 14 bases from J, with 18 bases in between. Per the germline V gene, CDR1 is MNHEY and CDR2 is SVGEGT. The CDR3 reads CASTPGTLAKFF. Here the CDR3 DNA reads TGTGCCAGCACCCCCGGGACGTTAGCGAAGTTCTTC.

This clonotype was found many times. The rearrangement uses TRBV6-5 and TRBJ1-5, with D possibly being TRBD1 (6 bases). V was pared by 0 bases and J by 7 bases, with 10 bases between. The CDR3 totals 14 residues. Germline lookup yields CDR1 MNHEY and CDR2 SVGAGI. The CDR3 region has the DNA TGTGCCAGCAGTTACTCGAAAGGGGGGCAGCCCCAGCATTTT. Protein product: CASSYSKGGQPQHF.

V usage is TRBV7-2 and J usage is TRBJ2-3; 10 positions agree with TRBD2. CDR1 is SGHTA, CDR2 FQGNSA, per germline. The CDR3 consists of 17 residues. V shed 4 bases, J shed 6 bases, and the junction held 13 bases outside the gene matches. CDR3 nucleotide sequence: TGTGCCAGCAGCTCCGGACTAGCGGACCCTTGGGGGGATACGCAGTATTTT. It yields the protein CASSSGLADPWGDTQYF. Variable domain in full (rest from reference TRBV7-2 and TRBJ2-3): GAGVSQSPSNKVTEKGKDVELRCDPISGHTALYWYRQSLGQGLEFLIYFQGNSAPDKSGLPSDRFSAERTGGSVSTLTIQRTQQEDSAVYLCASSSGLADPWGDTQYFGPGTRLTVL.

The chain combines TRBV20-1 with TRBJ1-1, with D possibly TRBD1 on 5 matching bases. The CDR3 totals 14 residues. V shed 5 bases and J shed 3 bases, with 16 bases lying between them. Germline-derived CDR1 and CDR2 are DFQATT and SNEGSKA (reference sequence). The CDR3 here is CSAATLDSYTEAFF. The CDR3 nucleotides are TGCAGTGCTGCAACTCTCGACAGTTACACTGAAGCTTTCTTT.

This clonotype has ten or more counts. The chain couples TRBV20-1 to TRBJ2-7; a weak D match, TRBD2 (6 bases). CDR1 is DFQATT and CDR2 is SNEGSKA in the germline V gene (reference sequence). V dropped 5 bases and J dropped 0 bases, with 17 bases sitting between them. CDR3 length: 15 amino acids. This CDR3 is CSAGLAVPTSYEQYF. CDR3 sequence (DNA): TGCAGTGCTGGATTAGCGGTACCCACCTCCTACGAGCAGTACTTC.

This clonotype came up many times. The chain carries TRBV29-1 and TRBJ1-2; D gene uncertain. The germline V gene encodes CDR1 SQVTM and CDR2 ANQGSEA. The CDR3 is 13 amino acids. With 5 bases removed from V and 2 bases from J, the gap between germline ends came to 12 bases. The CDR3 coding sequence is TGCAGCGTTTTTCTCGGAGAGAACTATGGCTACACCTTC. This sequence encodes CSVFLGENYGYTF.

Here the CDR3 reads CSVEGGDGTDTQYF. CDR3 coding DNA: TGCAGCGTTGAAGGCGGGGACGGCACAGATACGCAGTATTTT. This chain links TRBV29-1 with TRBJ2-3; the D gene is possibly TRBD2 (6 bases). The CDR3 contains 14 residues. Germline V gene data show CDR1 as SQVTM and CDR2 as ANQGSEA. Trimming took off 1 base at V and 1 base at J, with 9 bases between the two ends.

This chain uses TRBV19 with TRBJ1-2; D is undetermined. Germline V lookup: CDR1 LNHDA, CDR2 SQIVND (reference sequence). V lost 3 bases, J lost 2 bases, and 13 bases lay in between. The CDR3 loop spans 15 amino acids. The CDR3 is CASSIVMRPNYGYTF. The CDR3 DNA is TGTGCCAGTAGTATTGTGATGCGTCCAAACTATGGCTACACCTTC.

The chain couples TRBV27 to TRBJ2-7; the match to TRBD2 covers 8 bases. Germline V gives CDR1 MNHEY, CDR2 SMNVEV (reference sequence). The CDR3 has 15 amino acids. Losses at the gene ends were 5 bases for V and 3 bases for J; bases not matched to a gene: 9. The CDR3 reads CASSPTSGLYYEQYF. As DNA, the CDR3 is TGTGCCAGCAGTCCTACTAGCGGCCTCTACTACGAGCAGTACTTC.

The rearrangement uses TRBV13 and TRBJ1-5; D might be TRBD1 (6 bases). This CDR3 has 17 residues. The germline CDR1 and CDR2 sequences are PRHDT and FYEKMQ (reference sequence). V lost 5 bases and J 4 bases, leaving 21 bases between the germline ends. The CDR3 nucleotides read TGTGCCAGCAGCCAGCGACGGGCAGGGGAGGTTAATCAGCCCCAGCATTTT. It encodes CASSQRRAGEVNQPQHF.

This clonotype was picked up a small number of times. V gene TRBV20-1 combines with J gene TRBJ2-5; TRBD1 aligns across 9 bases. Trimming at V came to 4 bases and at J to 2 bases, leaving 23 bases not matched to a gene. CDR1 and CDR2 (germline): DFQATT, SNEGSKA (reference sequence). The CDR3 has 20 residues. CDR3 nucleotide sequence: TGCAGTGCTATAACAGGGGGCCTCGGGCTCCGCAACCATGATCAAGAGACCCAGTACTTC. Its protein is CSAITGGLGLRNHDQETQYF.

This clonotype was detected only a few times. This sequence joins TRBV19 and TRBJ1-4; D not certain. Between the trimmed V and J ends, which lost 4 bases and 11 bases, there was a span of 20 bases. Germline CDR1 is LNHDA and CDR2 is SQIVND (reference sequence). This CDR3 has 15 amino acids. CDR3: CASSTVGQTLEKLFF. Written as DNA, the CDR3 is TGTGCCAGTAGTACGGTCGGGCAGACACTTGAGAAACTGTTTTTT.

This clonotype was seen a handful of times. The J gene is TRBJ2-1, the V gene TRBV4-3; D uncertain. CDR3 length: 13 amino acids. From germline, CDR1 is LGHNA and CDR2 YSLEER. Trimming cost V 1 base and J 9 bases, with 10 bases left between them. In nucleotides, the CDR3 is TGCGCCAGCAGCCAAGCTCTAGTCAGTGAGCAGTTCTTC. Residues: CASSQALVSEQFF.

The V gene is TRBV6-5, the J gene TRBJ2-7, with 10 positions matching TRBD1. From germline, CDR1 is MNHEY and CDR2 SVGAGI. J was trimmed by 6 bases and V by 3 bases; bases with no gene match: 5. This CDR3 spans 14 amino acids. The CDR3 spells CASSYSDRGGEQYF. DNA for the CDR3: TGTGCCAGCAGTTATTCGGACAGGGGGGGCGAGCAGTACTTC.

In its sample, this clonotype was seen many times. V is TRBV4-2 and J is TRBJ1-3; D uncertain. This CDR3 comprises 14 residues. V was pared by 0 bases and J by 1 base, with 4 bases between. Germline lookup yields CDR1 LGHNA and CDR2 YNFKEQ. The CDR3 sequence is CASSQDSSGNTIYF. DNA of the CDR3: TGTGCCAGCAGCCAAGACAGTTCTGGAAACACCATATATTTT.

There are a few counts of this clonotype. In DNA form, the CDR3 reads TGTGCCAGCAGTCCCCTGGACAGCATGTGGGCCACAGATACGCAGTATTTT. Protein product: CASSPLDSMWATDTQYF. The chain combines TRBV28 with TRBJ2-3; D perhaps matches TRBD1 (6 bases). Trimming left V 5 bases short and J 2 bases short, with 20 bases between. The CDR3 sequence is 17 residues long. Germline lookup yields CDR1 MDHEN and CDR2 SYDVKM.